The rows below give T cell receptor beta chains drawn from one sample of a study of cytomegalovirus exposure and HLA in healthy donors. Here immunoSEQ multiplex PCR was the method, and the copy in TCRdb shows in-frame clones only, minus some. Among about 130,000 clones listed, around three quarters were seen once. Sequenced material: PBMCs. The receptors derive from a man between 18 and 29 years old in good health and CMV-seronegative. Each CDR3 is given with its conserved first and last residue. The order of the fields is J gene, clone size, D gene, V gene, CDR3 protein, CDR3 DNA. The D gene is left open where the match is weak. The size entry is marked missing in some rows and otherwise reads once, few, many or a size class.

TRBJ1-6 | NA | NA | TRBV2 | CASRTESSYNSPLHF | TGTGCCAGCAGGACAGAAAGCTCCTATAATTCACCCCTCCACTTT
TRBJ1-3 | few | TRBD1 | TRBV14 | CASSQTGAGNTIYF | TGTGCCAGCAGCCAAACAGGGGCTGGAAACACCATATATTTT
TRBJ2-1 | NA | TRBD2 | TRBV4-2 | CASSQGPGLANNEQFF | TGTGCCAGCAGCCAAGGTCCGGGACTAGCCAACAATGAGCAGTTCTTC
TRBJ2-2 | NA | NA | TRBV4-2 | CASSQGGGPLVFTGELFF | TGTGCCAGCAGCCAAGGTGGAGGCCCTTTGGTATTCACCGGGGAGCTGTTTTTT
TRBJ2-1 | once | TRBD2 | TRBV4-2 | CASSQTLPGLTYNEQFF | TGTGCCAGCAGCCAAACACTCCCGGGACTAACCTACAATGAGCAGTTCTTC
TRBJ1-4 | few | NA | TRBV4-2 | CASSHPGGSNEKLFF | TGTGCCAGCAGCCACCCCGGGGGTTCAAATGAAAAACTGTTTTTT
TRBJ2-1 | NA | NA | TRBV14 | CASSPYPYNEQFF | TGTGCCAGCAGCCCCTATCCCTACAATGAGCAGTTCTTC
TRBJ1-1 | NA | NA | TRBV19 | CASSILGAVEAFF | TGTGCCAGTAGTATCCTTGGGGCAGTTGAAGCTTTCTTT
TRBJ2-6 | once | TRBD1 | TRBV6-5 | CASSYFQGAGANVLTF | TGTGCCAGCAGTTACTTCCAGGGGGCTGGGGCCAACGTCCTGACTTTC
TRBJ2-1 | once | NA | TRBV7-2 | CASSLGGSNNEQFF | TGTGCCAGCAGCTTGGGGGGAAGCAACAATGAGCAGTTCTTC
TRBJ2-2 | NA | TRBD2 | TRBV19 | CASSRVGLAGDNTGELFF | TGTGCCAGTAGCAGGGTCGGACTAGCGGGAGACAACACCGGGGAGCTGTTTTTT
TRBJ2-3 | NA | NA | TRBV27 | CASTTLGGLRDTQYF | TGTGCCAGCACCACCCTGGGGGGTCTCAGGGATACGCAGTATTTT
TRBJ2-3 | NA | TRBD2 | TRBV5-1 | CASSLRGSGASTDTQYF | TGCGCCAGCAGCCTCCGGGGGAGCGGGGCTAGCACAGATACGCAGTATTTT
TRBJ2-2 | once | TRBD2 | TRBV7-9 | CASSLRGRGAGELFF | TGTGCCAGCAGCTTACGAGGGAGGGGTGCCGGGGAGCTGTTTTTT
TRBJ1-6 | NA | TRBD1 | TRBV6-1 | CASRDLLGQSSPLHF | TGTGCCAGCAGAGACCTGTTGGGACAGAGCTCACCCCTCCACTTT
TRBJ2-7 | NA | TRBD1 | TRBV2 | CASSREGGRVYEQYF | TGTGCCAGCAGTCGAGAAGGGGGCCGAGTGTACGAGCAGTACTTC
TRBJ1-2 | NA | NA | TRBV21-1 | CASMGQGRGYTF | TGTGCCAGCATGGGACAGGGTCGGGGCTACACCTTC
TRBJ2-1 | NA | TRBD2 | TRBV7-3 | CASSLMAGTSGRADYNEQFF | TGTGCCAGCAGCTTAATGGCCGGGACTAGCGGGAGGGCCGACTACAATGAGCAGTTCTTC
TRBJ2-7 | NA | TRBD2 | TRBV5-1 | CASSLIAGVSYEQYF | TGCGCCAGCAGCTTAATCGCGGGAGTTAGTTACGAGCAGTACTTC
TRBJ2-5 | NA | TRBD1 | TRBV5-4 | CASSPTGGQEETQYF | TGTGCCAGCAGCCCCACAGGGGGGCAGGAGGAGACCCAGTACTTC
TRBJ2-7 | NA | TRBD2 | TRBV11-3 | CASSAGGGADYEQYF | TGTGCCAGCAGCGCTGGCGGGGGGGCGGACTACGAGCAGTACTTC
TRBJ2-5 | NA | TRBD1 | TRBV4-3 | CASSQRDRSQETQYF | TGCGCCAGCAGCCAGAGGGACAGGAGCCAAGAGACCCAGTACTTC
TRBJ1-1 | NA | NA | TRBV2 | CASINRVATEAFF | TGTGCCAGCATTAACCGAGTTGCAACTGAAGCTTTCTTT
TRBJ1-1 | NA | TRBD1 | TRBV19 | CASNLRPGGGTEAFF | TGTGCCAGTAATCTAAGACCAGGGGGCGGCACTGAAGCTTTCTTT